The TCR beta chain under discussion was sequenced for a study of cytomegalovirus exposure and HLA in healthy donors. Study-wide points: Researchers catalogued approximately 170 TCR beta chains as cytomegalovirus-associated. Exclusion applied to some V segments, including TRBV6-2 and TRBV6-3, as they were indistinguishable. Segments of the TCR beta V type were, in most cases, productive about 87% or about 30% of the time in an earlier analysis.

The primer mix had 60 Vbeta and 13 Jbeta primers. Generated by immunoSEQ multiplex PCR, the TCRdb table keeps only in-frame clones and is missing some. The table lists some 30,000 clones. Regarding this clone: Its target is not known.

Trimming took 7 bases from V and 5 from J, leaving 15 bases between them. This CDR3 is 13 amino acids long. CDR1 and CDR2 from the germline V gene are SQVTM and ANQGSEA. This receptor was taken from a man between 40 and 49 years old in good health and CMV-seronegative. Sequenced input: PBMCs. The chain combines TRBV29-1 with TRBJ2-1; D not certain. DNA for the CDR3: TGCAGCGCCCTGACGGCGGATGACAATGAGCAGTTCTTC. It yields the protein CSALTADDNEQFF.